Each of the 19 T cell receptor beta chains below was sequenced from the same sample in a study of T cells in Graves' hyperthyroidism and ophthalmopathy. TCR beta CDR3 region amplification was performed from RNA transcripts. TCR CDR3 regions were first amplified by RT-PCR with HTBI primers. From the multiplex PCR reads, TCRdb called clonotypes with MiXCR, one entry per CDR3 protein. The table has around 300,000 distinct CDR3 sequences, roughly 22% seen once. Sequenced sample: blood. Receptor source: a man aged 25-45 years with Graves' ophthalmopathy.

V is TRBV19 and J is TRBJ2-7; possibly TRBD1 for D (7 bases). V lost 4 bases, J lost 5 bases, and 15 bases lay in between. This CDR3 region has 14 residues. In germline, CDR1 is LNHDA, CDR2 SQIVND (reference sequence). The CDR3: CASSNQGGGDEQYF. The DNA for the CDR3 is TGTGCCAGTAGTAATCAGGGGGGCGGCGACGAGCAGTACTTC.

This clonotype has a count of ten or more. The chain uses TRBV28 and TRBJ1-1; D is possibly TRBD1 (6 bases). CDR1 is MDHEN and CDR2 is SYDVKM in the germline V gene. V was pared by 7 bases and J by 4 bases, with 16 bases between. The CDR3 covers 14 residues. CDR3 nucleotides: TGTGCCAGCACCAAACAGGGACGGCGCACTGAAGCTTTCTTT. Residues: CASTKQGRRTEAFF.

J is TRBJ2-1 and V is TRBV14; TRBD1 might be the D (6 bases). Trimming removed 7 bases from V and 10 bases from J, with 17 bases in between. Germline assignment: CDR1 SGHDN and CDR2 FVKESK. CDR3 length equals 13 residues. The CDR3, as DNA: TGTGCCAGCACCACAGGGACCCAACGGGAGCAGTTCTTC. It is translated as CASTTGTQREQFF.

The chain employs TRBV28 and TRBJ1-5, with a weak D call TRBD1 (6 bases). Trimming shortened V by 7 bases and J by 4 bases, and 11 bases separated the two germline ends. Germline values: CDR1 MDHEN, CDR2 SYDVKM. The CDR3 covers 13 residues. CDR3 loop: CASTGTRNQPQHF. CDR3 sequence (DNA): TGTGCCAGCACCGGGACACGGAATCAGCCCCAGCATTTT.

This clonotype showed up just a few times. The chain uses TRBV20-1 and TRBJ1-3; 8 bases fit TRBD1. The V and J ends lost 2 bases and 0 bases, in that order; junction bases with no gene match: 6. CDR1 and CDR2 from the germline V gene are DFQATT and SNEGSKA (reference sequence). The CDR3 extends over 16 amino acids. The CDR3 spells CSARPKTGDSGNTIYF. The DNA of the CDR3 is TGCAGTGCTAGACCCAAGACAGGGGACTCTGGAAACACCATATATTTT.

The chain carries TRBV12-3 or TRBV12-4 and TRBJ1-5; no clear D. The CDR3 runs to 13 residues. V dropped 6 bases and J dropped 3 bases, with 9 bases sitting between them. In nucleotides, the CDR3 is TGTGCCAGCAGCGGACGGACCAATCAGCCCCAGCATTTT. This sequence encodes CASSGRTNQPQHF.

This clonotype was counted at least ten times. J is TRBJ2-7 and V is TRBV19, with TRBD1 matching over 7 bases. The CDR3 runs 12 residues. Per the germline V gene, CDR1 is LNHDA and CDR2 is SQIVND (reference sequence). The V segment lost 9 bases and the J segment 6 bases; nucleotides outside the gene matches: 8. DNA of the CDR3: TGTGCCAGCTCCAGACAGGGCTCCGAGCAGTACTTC. Translated, it gives CASSRQGSEQYF.

This clonotype was picked up a small number of times. The rearrangement links TRBV6-1 to TRBJ2-1, with TRBD1 identical over 7 bases. The ends lost 7 bases at V and 0 bases at J; junction bases unmatched: 6. Per the germline V gene, CDR1 is MNHNS and CDR2 is SASEGT. CDR3 size: 15 residues. The CDR3 nucleotides read TGTGCCAGCACCCTGACAGGGTCCTCCTACAATGAGCAGTTCTTC. Translating it yields CASTLTGSSYNEQFF.

This clonotype was detected a few times. This chain connects TRBV7-2 to TRBJ2-7; D may be TRBD1 or TRBD2 (5 bases each). Trimming took off 1 base at V and 0 bases at J, with 10 bases between the two ends. Germline CDR1 and CDR2: SGHTA and FQGNSA. This CDR3 comprises 15 residues. CDR3 coding DNA: TGTGCCAGCAGCTTAGGAGGGGCCTTCTCCTACGAGCAGTACTTC. Translation: CASSLGGAFSYEQYF.

The chain links TRBV5-1 to TRBJ2-5; TRBD2 matches 16 bases. V lost 4 bases to trimming and J lost 2 bases; unmatched junction nucleotides: 5. The length of the CDR3 is 17 residues. CDR1 is SGHRS, CDR2 YFSETQ, per germline. CDR3 sequence: CASSPGLAGGPQETQYF. The CDR3 DNA reads as TGCGCCAGCAGCCCGGGACTAGCGGGAGGGCCTCAAGAGACCCAGTACTTC.

This clonotype was found many times. The V gene is TRBV3-1, the J gene TRBJ2-5; no firm D call. CDR3 length: 12 amino acids. Germline CDR1 is LGHDT and CDR2 is YNNKEL (reference sequence). Trimming removed 1 base at V and 10 bases at J, with 10 bases between. The CDR3 is CASSQAQTIQYF. DNA for the CDR3: TGTGCCAGCAGCCAAGCTCAGACCATCCAGTACTTC.

The chain is built from TRBV24-1 and TRBJ2-3; D may be TRBD1 (6 bases). Germline lookup yields CDR1 KGHDR and CDR2 SFDVKD. The CDR3 runs to 14 residues. V was shortened by 4 bases and J by 4 bases, with 11 bases between the two germline ends. DNA of the CDR3: TGTGCCACCAGTGACAGGGGTCGTTCAGATACGCAGTATTTT. This translates into CATSDRGRSDTQYF.

The rearrangement joins TRBV10-3 to TRBJ2-5; weak D call: TRBD1 (7 bases). This CDR3 region has 15 residues. V was pared by 10 bases and J by 4 bases, with 22 bases between. Germline V gene lookup returns CDR1 ENHRY and CDR2 SYGVKD. The CDR3 is CATQGGAVVGETQYF. CDR3 DNA sequence: TGTGCCACCCAGGGGGGAGCGGTGGTGGGAGAGACCCAGTACTTC.

This clonotype was observed at least ten times. The chain recombines TRBV9 with TRBJ2-1, with D hard to call. This CDR3 has 14 residues. CDR1 is SGDLS, CDR2 YYNGEE, per germline. V was trimmed by 0 bases and J by 3 bases, leaving 7 bases between them. The CDR3 protein is CASSVAPSYNEQFF. CDR3 sequence (DNA): TGTGCCAGCAGCGTAGCTCCTAGCTACAATGAGCAGTTCTTC.

The chain employs TRBV6-1 and TRBJ1-1, with TRBD1 matching 9 bases. Trimming cost V 7 bases and J 7 bases; bases outside gene matches: 10. The germline gives CDR1 MNHNS, CDR2 SASEGT. The CDR3 length is 14 residues. The CDR3 DNA is TGTGCCAGCAACCGTGGCGGGACAGGGTTTGAAGCTTTCTTT. Translating gives CASNRGGTGFEAFF.

V gene TRBV2 combines with J gene TRBJ2-1; the match to TRBD2 covers 11 bases. After removal of 5 bases from V and 0 bases from J, the junction contained 6 bases not matched to a gene. This CDR3 is built from 17 residues. The germline V gene has CDR1 SNHLY and CDR2 FYNNEI. CDR3 amino acids: CASSQLAGDLSYNEQFF. The CDR3 nucleotides are TGTGCCAGCAGTCAACTAGCGGGAGACCTCTCCTACAATGAGCAGTTCTTC. Full variable domain (outside the CDR3, taken from reference TRBV2 and TRBJ2-1): EPEVTQTPSHQVTQMGQEVILRCVPISNHLYFYWYRQILGQKVEFLVSFYNNEISEKSEIFDDQFSVERPDGSNFTLKIRSTKLEDSAMYFCASSQLAGDLSYNEQFFGPGTRLTVL.

This clonotype was recorded many times. The V and J genes are TRBV7-2 and TRBJ2-3; 7 bases line up with TRBD1. V was pared by 5 bases and J by 0 bases, with 5 bases of the junction left unmatched. This CDR3 has 15 residues. Germline CDR1 is SGHTA and CDR2 is FQGNSA. The CDR3 DNA reads as TGTGCCAGCAGCAAACAGGGGAGTAGCACAGATACGCAGTATTTT. This codes for CASSKQGSSTDTQYF.

V gene TRBV27 combines with J gene TRBJ2-7, with 16 bases fitting TRBD2. The CDR3 is 16 amino acids. Germline V CDR1 and CDR2: MNHEY, SMNVEV (reference sequence). The V segment lost 5 bases and the J segment 2 bases; nucleotides outside the gene matches: 3. The CDR3 protein is CASSTGTSGRAYEQYF. The CDR3 region has the DNA TGTGCCAGCAGTACCGGGACTAGCGGGAGGGCCTACGAGCAGTACTTC.

This chain connects TRBV6-1 to TRBJ1-5, with D maybe TRBD1 (5 bases). Germline assignment: CDR1 MNHNS and CDR2 SASEGT. CDR3 size: 13 residues. V gave up 6 bases and J gave up 2 bases, with 8 bases separating them. The CDR3 DNA follows: TGTGCCAGCAGACCACAGGGCAATCAGCCCCAGCATTTT. Its translation: CASRPQGNQPQHF.